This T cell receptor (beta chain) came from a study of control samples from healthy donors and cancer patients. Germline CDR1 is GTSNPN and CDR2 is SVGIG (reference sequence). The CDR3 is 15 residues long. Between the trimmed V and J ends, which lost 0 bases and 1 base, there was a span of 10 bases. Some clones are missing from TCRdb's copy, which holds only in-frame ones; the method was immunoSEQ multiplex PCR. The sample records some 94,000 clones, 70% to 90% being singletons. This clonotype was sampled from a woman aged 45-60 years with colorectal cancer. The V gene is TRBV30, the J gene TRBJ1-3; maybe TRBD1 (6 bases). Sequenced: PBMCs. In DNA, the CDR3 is TGTGCCTGGAGTGTACAGGGAGGGTCTGGAAACACCATATATTTT. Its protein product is CAWSVQGGSGNTIYF.